Sequencing of this T cell receptor beta chain was carried out in a study of human T cells and chemical hapten exposure listed by TCRdb under 2021. Context from the whole study: For sensitization, 2% DPC in acetone was applied to a roughly 2 cm by roughly 2 cm area of upper inner arm skin. Blood samples were taken from patients before sensitization (week 0) and at 2, 6 and about 24 weeks after DPC sensitization. Libraries were combined into a pool for sequencing, and differences in TCR yield between samples came mainly from small differences in library volumes within the pool. Peripheral blood TCR repertoire changes were tracked in vivo in alopecia patients during primary and secondary sensitization to the hapten diphenylcyclopropenone (DPC). About 30 alopecia patients provided blood for TCR sequencing at one to four time points (pre-sensitization, 2, 6 and 24 weeks). Throughout the study period of 20 to 25 weeks, patients also received therapeutic DPC doses to the scalp every week. The patient cohort, mostly female, included alopecia areata with under or over 50% scalp involvement, alopecia totalis and alopecia universalis. Patch testing was performed on the upper back with Finn chambers containing 0.01% DPC, and the patch tests were scored after 6 days according to International Contact Dermatitis Research Group standards. Paper-wide results and their limitations: Patch test score correlated positively with the number of PT1 expanded TCRs, reaching significance at thresholds 8, 16 and 32 but not at 4. Repeated subsampling changed both the strength of the expansion versus patch-test correlation and the threshold at which the correlation became significant. Because all patients had alopecia, a presumed autoimmune disease, the immune response of the patients might differ from that of healthy individuals. DPC sensitization did not change how many TCRs were above 1 in 1000 frequency, and no evidence was found of alterations in global repertoire structure. Significantly more large CDR3 similarity clusters were formed by expanded TCRs than by pre-sensitization or healthy control sets, consistent with antigen-driven responses.

The protocol used for the library was RACE. Sequencing instrument: NextSeq 500. During library preparation, unique molecular identifiers were attached to individual cDNA molecules so that TCRs could be counted quantitatively and reproducibly. Each blood RNA sample was used to sequence both TCR alpha and TCR beta chains. The original methods were these. The median number of TCRs per sample was approximately 98,000, ranging from about 20,000 to 750,000. V, J and CDR3 annotation of the TCR reads was carried out using the Decombinator software suite. Every sample was subsampled to the same number of TCRs (28,000) for the PS versus PT1 abundance plots. TCRs were defined as expanded if absent before sensitization and observed at least eight times at the 2-week time point. The public sequencing data were trimmed at Q25 with fastp and processed into clonotypes with MiXCR by TCRdb, which kept only in-frame beta chains. Rows are combined by CDR3 protein, so each entry shows the most common genes and DNA. For this entry, the V and J calls and clone size follow TCRdb and not the study's own pipeline. This sample lists under 200,000 distinct CDR3 sequences; around a quarter were detected once. Jointly, the top ten make up about 2.1% of the sample.

Sample time point, as interpreted from the label and publication: patch test 3, about 24 weeks after DPC sensitization. Reading the label with the study, this specimen's treatment or condition is: therapeutic diphenylcyclopropenone sensitization with weekly scalp DPC. At every patch-test visit, the blood draw took place before the patch test was put on. Eligible patients were aged 18 to 70, diagnosed with alopecia, deemed suitable for DPC therapy, and excluded if pregnant. Unfractionated whole blood was collected in Tempus Blood RNA tubes, and total RNA was extracted from that blood. Spanning cysteine to phenylalanine, the CDR3 consists of 15 amino acids. Only the CDR3 part of the read is kept: 45 bases, read in frame from the first base. CDR1 and CDR2 were assigned from the germline V gene as SGHRS and YFSETQ. A distance of 12 bases separates the germline ends of V and J, which lose 3 bases and 0 bases respectively.

Details on this clonotype: Its antigen remains unidentified. Base qualities were left out, and no much larger clone turns up one base away.

The sequence joins TRBV5-1 to TRBJ1-2, with no reliable assignment of the D segment. The sequence came from a woman aged 18 to 35 with alopecia areata. Some clones in this sample may be carry-over from other donors' samples. Sequencing used whole blood, obtained in connection with sensitization to the hapten diphenylcyclopropenone (DPC). CDR3 reads: CASSSLKEANYGYTF. The DNA sequence follows: TGCGCCAGCAGCTCACTCAAAGAAGCTAACTATGGCTACACCTTC.